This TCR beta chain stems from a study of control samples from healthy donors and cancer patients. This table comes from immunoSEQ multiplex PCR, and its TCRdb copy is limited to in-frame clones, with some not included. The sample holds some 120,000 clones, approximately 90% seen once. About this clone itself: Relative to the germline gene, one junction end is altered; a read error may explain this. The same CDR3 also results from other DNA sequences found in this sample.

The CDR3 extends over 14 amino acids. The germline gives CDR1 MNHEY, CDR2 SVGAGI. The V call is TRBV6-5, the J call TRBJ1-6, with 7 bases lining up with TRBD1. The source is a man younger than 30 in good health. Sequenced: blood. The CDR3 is CASSYSTGDSPLHF. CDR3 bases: TGTGCCAGCAGTTACTCAACAGGGGATTCGCCCCTCCACTTT.